The rows below give T cell receptor beta chains drawn from one sample of a study of blood T cell dynamics during melanoma immunotherapy. Using immunoSEQ multiplex PCR, the repertoire was profiled, and TCRdb retains in-frame clones only, with some absent. The profile shows approximately 20,000 clones, nearly 90% of them singletons. Sequenced material: blood, taken from a patient treated with checkpoint blockade. These receptors were obtained from a human donor with melanoma. The CDR3 runs from the conserved cysteine through the conserved F or W. The D gene is left open where the match is weak. Rows may omit the clone size; those that give it use once, few, many or a size class.

cdr3_length j_call clone_size d_call v_call cdr3_nt cdr3_aa
13 TRBJ1-2 . TRBD1 TRBV28 TGTGCCAGCAGTTTGGACAGGGGGTATGGCTACACCTTC CASSLDRGYGYTF
15 TRBJ1-3 . . TRBV7-2 TGTGCCAGCAGCTCCTATATCCTCTCTGGAAACACCATATATTTT CASSSYILSGNTIYF
16 TRBJ2-2 . TRBD2 TRBV7-3 TGTGCCAGCAGCTTACAGACTAGCGCTAACACCGGGGAGCTGTTTTTT CASSLQTSANTGELFF
14 TRBJ2-7 . . TRBV5-1 TGCGCCAGCCACCTCCGGAGGGGGGACTACGAGCAGTACTTC CASHLRRGDYEQYF
14 TRBJ1-1 . . TRBV5-1 TGCGCCAGCAGCTTCGCAGGGCCAAACACTGAAGCTTTCTTT CASSFAGPNTEAFF
13 TRBJ1-1 . . TRBV13 TGTGCCAGCAGTTCGGGACTTGACACTGAAGCTTTCTTT CASSSGLDTEAFF
14 TRBJ1-4 . . TRBV28 TGTGCCAGCAGTTCGCCCCCCATCCCGGGACCCCTGTTTTTT CASSSPPIPGPLFF
17 TRBJ2-1 few . TRBV19 TGTGCCACCACCCGACCCGGGGCAGCATTCTCCTACAATGAGCAGTTCTTC CATTRPGAAFSYNEQFF
14 TRBJ1-3 few TRBD1 TRBV2 TGTGCCAGCAGTGAAAGACAGGGAAAAAACACCATATATTTT CASSERQGKNTIYF
16 TRBJ2-5 . . TRBV5-1 TGCGCCAGCAGCTTGGACAGGGGCGGGACCCAAGAGACCCAGTACTTC CASSLDRGGTQETQYF
15 TRBJ2-3 . . TRBV7-6 TGTGCCAGCAGCTTAGTTATTCAGGGGTCGGATACGCAGTATTTT CASSLVIQGSDTQYF
13 TRBJ2-7 . TRBD1 TRBV11-2 TGTGCCAGCAGCCGGGACAGCTCCTACGAGCAGTACTTC CASSRDSSYEQYF
12 TRBJ2-7 . . TRBV9 TGTGCCAGCAGCCCTACGGGGCTCGAGCAGTACTTC CASSPTGLEQYF
16 TRBJ2-2 . TRBD2 TRBV7-8 TGTGCCAGCAGCTTAGTACTAGCGGGAGTTTCCGGGGAGCTGTTTTTT CASSLVLAGVSGELFF
15 TRBJ2-7 . . TRBV5-1 TGCGCCAGCAGCTTAAGCGAGGGGGTTTTCTACGAGCAGTACTTC CASSLSEGVFYEQYF
12 TRBJ2-1 . . TRBV5-6 TGTGCCAGCAGCCCCAACGGGCTTGAGCAGTTCTTC CASSPNGLEQFF
10 TRBJ2-1 . . TRBV4-1 TGCGCCACCGGCAAGAATGAGCAGTTCTTC CATGKNEQFF
15 TRBJ2-7 few TRBD1 TRBV19 TGTGCCAGTAGTAGAGGACAGGGCTTCTCCTACGAGCAGTACTTC CASSRGQGFSYEQYF
15 TRBJ2-1 . . TRBV7-2 TGTGCCAGCAGCTTAGCAGTGCTAAAAGGCAATGAGCAGTTCTTC CASSLAVLKGNEQFF
14 TRBJ2-1 once . TRBV7-9 TGTGCCAGCAGCTTAGCGGGACCCCACAATGAGCAGTTCTTC CASSLAGPHNEQFF
15 TRBJ1-2 . . TRBV28 TGTGCCAGCAGTTCCCCTCGACAGGATGGGTATGGCTACACCTTC CASSSPRQDGYGYTF
14 TRBJ2-1 . TRBD2 TRBV6-5 TGTGCCAGCAGGGAGAGCGGGAGATACAATGAGCAGTTCTTC CASRESGRYNEQFF
11 TRBJ2-7 . . TRBV5-6 TGTGCCAGCAGCTCGAGTTACGAGCAGTACTTC CASSSSYEQYF
13 TRBJ2-2 few . TRBV6-4 TGTGCCAGCAGTGACTCGAGCCACGGGGAGCTGTTTTTT CASSDSSHGELFF
14 TRBJ2-1 . . TRBV19 TGTGCCAGTAAAGAGACGAGCCCCTACAATGAGCAGTTCTTC CASKETSPYNEQFF
15 TRBJ2-7 . TRBD1 TRBV19 TGTGCCAGTAGTAGAGGACAGGGTTTCTCCTACGAGCAGTACTTC CASSRGQGFSYEQYF
14 TRBJ2-3 once . TRBV7-2 TGTGCCAGCAGGCCGGAGCCTAGCACAGATACGCAGTATTTT CASRPEPSTDTQYF
12 TRBJ2-3 few TRBD2 TRBV30 TGTGCCCATAGCGGGAATACAGATACGCAGTATTTT CAHSGNTDTQYF
15 TRBJ2-1 . TRBD2 TRBV9 TGTGCCAGCAGCGTGGGTAGCGGGCCCTACAATGAGCAGTTCTTC CASSVGSGPYNEQFF
17 TRBJ1-1 . TRBD1 TRBV19 TGTGCCAGTAGTGTTGGGACAGGGGGCGGAGTGAACACTGAAGCTTTCTTT CASSVGTGGGVNTEAFF
15 TRBJ1-3 . . TRBV11-1 TGTGCCAGCAGCTTCGACAGAGTCTCTGGAAACACCATATATTTT CASSFDRVSGNTIYF
13 TRBJ2-7 . TRBD1 TRBV6-5 TGTGCCAGCAGAAAGGGACAGCTTTACGAGCAGTACTTC CASRKGQLYEQYF
10 TRBJ2-5 . TRBD2 TRBV6-5 TGTGCCACCGGGGGGGAGACCCAGTACTTC CATGGETQYF
16 TRBJ2-5 . TRBD2 TRBV7-6 TGTGCCAGCAGCTTAGGTTCGACGGGAGGGCGCGGAACCCAGTACTTC CASSLGSTGGRGTQYF
14 TRBJ1-2 . TRBD1 TRBV27 TGTGCCAGCAGAAATACAGGGGAGGGATATGGCTACACCTTC CASRNTGEGYGYTF
15 TRBJ1-2 . TRBD1 TRBV19 TGTGCCAGTAGTATCCCGGGACAGCAGCCCTATGGCTACACCTTC CASSIPGQQPYGYTF
16 TRBJ1-4 . . TRBV5-6 TGTGCCAGCAGCTCTTACCTGGATGCAACTAATGAAAAACTGTTTTTT CASSSYLDATNEKLFF
12 TRBJ2-3 . . TRBV6-5 TGTGCCAGCAGTTACGGCACAGATACGCAGTATTTT CASSYGTDTQYF
16 TRBJ2-2 . . TRBV5-1 TGCGCCAGCAATTCGCCTGCGGAACCGAACACCGGGGAGCTGTTTTTT CASNSPAEPNTGELFF
14 TRBJ2-3 . . TRBV7-8 TGTGCCAGCAGCTTAGGCAGGCGCACAGATACGCAGTATTTT CASSLGRRTDTQYF
15 TRBJ2-7 . . TRBV2 TGTGCCAGCAGTGAGGACAGTTCCTTCTCCTACGAGCAGTACTTC CASSEDSSFSYEQYF
14 TRBJ2-7 . TRBD1 TRBV6-1 TGTGCCAGCAGTACCCGGACAGGCTACTACGAGCAGTACTTC CASSTRTGYYEQYF
15 TRBJ2-7 . TRBD1 TRBV27 TGTGCCAGCCGGGTGGCAGGGGGCGGTTCGAACGAGCAGTACTTC CASRVAGGGSNEQYF
17 TRBJ2-3 . . TRBV5-1 TGCGCCAGCAGCTTAATACGGGGGGCCTCAGGCACAGATACGCAGTATTTT CASSLIRGASGTDTQYF
14 TRBJ1-4 . . TRBV10-1 TGCGCCAGCAGGGGGAGCCCTGGAGGAGAAAAACTGTTTTTT CASRGSPGGEKLFF
14 TRBJ2-1 . . TRBV9 TGTGCCAGCAGCGCCCCTGGCCCCCACAATGAGCAGTTCTTC CASSAPGPHNEQFF
15 TRBJ2-1 . . TRBV5-4 TGTGCCAGCAGCCCGGGGCCTGGATTATACAATGAGCAGTTCTTC CASSPGPGLYNEQFF
15 TRBJ1-1 . TRBD1 TRBV27 TGTGCCAGCACCCAGGGGGGCGGGGGAAGGACTGAAGCTTTCTTT CASTQGGGGRTEAFF
16 TRBJ2-2 . . TRBV19 TGTGCCAGTAGTATAGCGGCACCTACATGGACCGGGGAGCTGTTTTTT CASSIAAPTWTGELFF
16 TRBJ2-3 . TRBD1 TRBV2 TGTGCCAGCAGTGAAGCCCGGGACAGACCCCCAGATACGCAGTATTTT CASSEARDRPPDTQYF
12 TRBJ1-1 . . TRBV28 TGTGCCAGCAGAGACTCGAACACTGAAGCTTTCTTT CASRDSNTEAFF
14 TRBJ2-7 . TRBD1 TRBV2 TGTGCCAGCAGCGCACAGGGGTTGACCTACGAGCAGTACTTC CASSAQGLTYEQYF
12 TRBJ1-1 . . TRBV30 TGTGCCTGGAGCCCGGTGGGGGGGGAAGCTTTCTTT CAWSPVGGEAFF
13 TRBJ1-2 . TRBD1 TRBV6-5 TGTGCCAGCAAGACAGGGGAAAACTATGGCTACACCTTC CASKTGENYGYTF
13 TRBJ1-6 . . TRBV6-5 TGTGCCAGCAGTTACGGGGGCAAATCACCCCTCCACTTT CASSYGGKSPLHF